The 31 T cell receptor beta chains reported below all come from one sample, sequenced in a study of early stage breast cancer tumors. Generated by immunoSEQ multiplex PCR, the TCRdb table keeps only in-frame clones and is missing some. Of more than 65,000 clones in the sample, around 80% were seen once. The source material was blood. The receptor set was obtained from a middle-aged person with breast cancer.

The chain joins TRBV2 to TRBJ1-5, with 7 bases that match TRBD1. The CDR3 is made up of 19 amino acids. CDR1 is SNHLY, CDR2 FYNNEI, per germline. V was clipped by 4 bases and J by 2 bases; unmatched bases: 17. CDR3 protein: CASSGRRQGGRFGNQPQHF. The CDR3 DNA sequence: TGTGCCAGCAGTGGGCGGAGACAGGGAGGAAGATTTGGCAATCAGCCCCAGCATTTT.

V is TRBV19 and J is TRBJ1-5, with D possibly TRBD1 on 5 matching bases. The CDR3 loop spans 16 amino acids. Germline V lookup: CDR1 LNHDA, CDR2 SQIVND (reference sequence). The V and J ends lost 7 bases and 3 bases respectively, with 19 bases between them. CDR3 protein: CASTMGDLGYNQPQHF. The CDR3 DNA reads TGTGCCAGTACCATGGGGGATTTAGGTTACAATCAGCCCCAGCATTTT.

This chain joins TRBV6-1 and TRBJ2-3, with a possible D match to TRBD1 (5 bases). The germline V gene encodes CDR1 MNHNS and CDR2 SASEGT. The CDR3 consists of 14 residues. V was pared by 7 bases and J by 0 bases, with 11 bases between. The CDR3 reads CASTLTVSTDTQYF. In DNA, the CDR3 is TGTGCCAGCACCTTGACAGTTAGCACAGATACGCAGTATTTT.

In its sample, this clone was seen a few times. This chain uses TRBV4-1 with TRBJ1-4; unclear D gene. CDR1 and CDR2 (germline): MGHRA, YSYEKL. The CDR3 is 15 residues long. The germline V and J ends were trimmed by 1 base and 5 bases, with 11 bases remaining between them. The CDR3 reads CASSQGAVPNEKLFF. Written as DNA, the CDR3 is TGCGCCAGCAGCCAAGGGGCAGTCCCGAATGAAAAACTGTTTTTT.

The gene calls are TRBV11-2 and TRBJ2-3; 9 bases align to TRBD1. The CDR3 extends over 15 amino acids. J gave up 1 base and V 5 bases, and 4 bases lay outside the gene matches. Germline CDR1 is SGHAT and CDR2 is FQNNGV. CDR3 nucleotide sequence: TGTGCCAGCAGCCCATGGACAGGGGGCACAGATACGCAGTATTTT. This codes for CASSPWTGGTDTQYF.

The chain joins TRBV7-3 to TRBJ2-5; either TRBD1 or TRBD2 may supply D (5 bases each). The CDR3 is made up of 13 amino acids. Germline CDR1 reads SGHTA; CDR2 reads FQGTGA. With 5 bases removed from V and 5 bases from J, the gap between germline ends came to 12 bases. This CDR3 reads CASSPMRGETQYF. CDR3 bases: TGTGCCAGCAGCCCCATGAGGGGCGAGACCCAGTACTTC.

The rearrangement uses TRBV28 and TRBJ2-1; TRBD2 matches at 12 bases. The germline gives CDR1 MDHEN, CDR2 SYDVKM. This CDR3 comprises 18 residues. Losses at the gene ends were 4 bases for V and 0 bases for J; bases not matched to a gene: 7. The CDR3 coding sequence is TGTGCCAGCAGTTCGGGGACTAGCGGGCAATTCTCCTACAATGAGCAGTTCTTC. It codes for CASSSGTSGQFSYNEQFF. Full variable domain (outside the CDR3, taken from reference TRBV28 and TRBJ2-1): DVKVTQSSRYLVKRTGEKVFLECVQDMDHENMFWYRQDPGLGLRLIYFSYDVKMKEKGDIPEGYSVSREKKERFSLILESASTNQTSMYLCASSSGTSGQFSYNEQFFGPGTRLTVL.

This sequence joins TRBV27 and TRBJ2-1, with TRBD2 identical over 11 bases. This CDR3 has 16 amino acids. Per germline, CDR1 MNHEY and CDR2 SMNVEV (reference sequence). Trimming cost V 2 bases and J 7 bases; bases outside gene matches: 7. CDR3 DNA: TGTGCCAGCAGTTTAAATCCTAGCGGGAGGATGAATGAGCAGTTCTTC. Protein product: CASSLNPSGRMNEQFF.

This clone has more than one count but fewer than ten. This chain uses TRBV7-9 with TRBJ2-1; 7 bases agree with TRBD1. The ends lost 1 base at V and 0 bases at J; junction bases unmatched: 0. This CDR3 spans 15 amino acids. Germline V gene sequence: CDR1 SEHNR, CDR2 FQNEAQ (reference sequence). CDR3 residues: CASSLGTGSYNEQFF. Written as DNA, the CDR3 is TGTGCCAGCAGCTTAGGGACAGGCTCCTACAATGAGCAGTTCTTC.

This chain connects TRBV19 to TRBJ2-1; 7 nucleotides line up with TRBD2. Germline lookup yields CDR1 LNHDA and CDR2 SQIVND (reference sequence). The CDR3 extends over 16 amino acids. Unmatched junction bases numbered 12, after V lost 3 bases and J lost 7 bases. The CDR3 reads CASSIASGGRGNEQFF. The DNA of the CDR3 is TGTGCCAGTAGTATTGCTTCTGGCGGGAGAGGGAATGAGCAGTTCTTC.

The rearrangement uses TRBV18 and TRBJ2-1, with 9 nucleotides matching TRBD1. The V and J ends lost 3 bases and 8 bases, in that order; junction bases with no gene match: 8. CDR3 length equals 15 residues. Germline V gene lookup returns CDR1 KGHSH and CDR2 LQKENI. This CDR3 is CASSPGTGIGYEQFF. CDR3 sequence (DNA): TGTGCCAGCTCACCCGGGACAGGGATCGGGTATGAGCAGTTCTTC.

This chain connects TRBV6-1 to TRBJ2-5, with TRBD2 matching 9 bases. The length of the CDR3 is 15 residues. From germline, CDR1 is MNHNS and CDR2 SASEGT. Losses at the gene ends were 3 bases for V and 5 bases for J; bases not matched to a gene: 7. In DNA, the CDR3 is TGTGCCAGCAGTGAGACTAGCGGAGCTCCCGAGACCCAGTACTTC. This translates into CASSETSGAPETQYF.

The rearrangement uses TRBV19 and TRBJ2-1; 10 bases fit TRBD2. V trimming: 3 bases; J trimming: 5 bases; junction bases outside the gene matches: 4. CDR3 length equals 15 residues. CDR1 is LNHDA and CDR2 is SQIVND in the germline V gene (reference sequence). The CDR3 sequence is CASSMGAGGHNEQFF. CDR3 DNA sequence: TGTGCCAGTAGTATGGGAGCGGGAGGGCACAATGAGCAGTTCTTC.

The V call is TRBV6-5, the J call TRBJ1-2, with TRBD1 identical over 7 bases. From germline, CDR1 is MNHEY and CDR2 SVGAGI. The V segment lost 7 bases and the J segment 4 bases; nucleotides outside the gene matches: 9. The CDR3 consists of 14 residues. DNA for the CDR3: TGTGCCAGCACATCGCCGGGACAGACCTATGGCTACACCTTC. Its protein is CASTSPGQTYGYTF.

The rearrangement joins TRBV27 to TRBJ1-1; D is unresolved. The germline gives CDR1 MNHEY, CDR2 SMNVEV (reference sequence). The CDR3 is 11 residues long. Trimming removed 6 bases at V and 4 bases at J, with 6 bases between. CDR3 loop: CASRTATEAFF. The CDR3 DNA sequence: TGTGCCAGCAGGACGGCCACTGAAGCTTTCTTT.

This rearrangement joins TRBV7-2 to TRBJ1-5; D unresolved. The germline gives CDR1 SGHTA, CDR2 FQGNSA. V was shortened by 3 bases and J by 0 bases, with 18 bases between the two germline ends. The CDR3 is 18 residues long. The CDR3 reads CASSFSLAGSYSNQPQHF. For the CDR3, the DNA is TGTGCCAGCAGCTTCTCTCTAGCGGGCAGTTATAGCAATCAGCCCCAGCATTTT.

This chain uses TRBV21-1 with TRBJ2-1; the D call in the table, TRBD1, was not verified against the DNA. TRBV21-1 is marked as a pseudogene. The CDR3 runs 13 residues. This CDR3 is CASSTQAVNEQFF. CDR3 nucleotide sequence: TGTGCCAGCAGCACGCAGGCTGTTAATGAGCAGTTCTTC.

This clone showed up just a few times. The CDR3 loop is CASSQTGTGGASGYTF. CDR3 sequence (DNA): TGTGCCAGCAGTCAAACCGGGACAGGGGGCGCGTCTGGCTACACCTTC. The chain uses TRBV27 and TRBJ1-2; 12 bases agree with TRBD1. The CDR3 runs to 16 residues. Losses at the gene ends were 5 bases for V and 7 bases for J; bases not matched to a gene: 11. Per the germline V gene, CDR1 is MNHEY and CDR2 is SMNVEV (reference sequence).

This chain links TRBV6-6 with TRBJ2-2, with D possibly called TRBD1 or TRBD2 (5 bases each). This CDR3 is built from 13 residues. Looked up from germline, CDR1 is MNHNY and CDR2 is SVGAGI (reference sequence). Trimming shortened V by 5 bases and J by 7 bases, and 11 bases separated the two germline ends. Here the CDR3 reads CASSPQGRGELFF. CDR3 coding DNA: TGTGCCAGCAGTCCGCAGGGACGCGGGGAGCTGTTTTTT.

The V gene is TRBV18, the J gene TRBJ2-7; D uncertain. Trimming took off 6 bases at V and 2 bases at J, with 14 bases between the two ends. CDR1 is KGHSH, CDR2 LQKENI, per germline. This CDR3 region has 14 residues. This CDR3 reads CASSPPTLPYEQYF. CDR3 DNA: TGTGCCAGCTCGCCCCCGACTCTACCCTACGAGCAGTACTTC.

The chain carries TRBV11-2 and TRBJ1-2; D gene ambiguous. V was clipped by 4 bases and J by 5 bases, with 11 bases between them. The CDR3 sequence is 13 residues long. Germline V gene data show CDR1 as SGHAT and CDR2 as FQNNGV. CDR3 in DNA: TGTGCCAGCAGCTCAAGGGCTGAGTATGGCTACACCTTC. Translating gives CASSSRAEYGYTF. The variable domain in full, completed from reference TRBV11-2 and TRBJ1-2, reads EAGVAQSPRYKIIEKRQSVAFWCNPISGHATLYWYQQILGQGPKLLIQFQNNGVVDDSQLPKDRFSAERLKGVDSTLKIQPAKLEDSAVYLCASSSRAEYGYTFGSGTRLTVV.

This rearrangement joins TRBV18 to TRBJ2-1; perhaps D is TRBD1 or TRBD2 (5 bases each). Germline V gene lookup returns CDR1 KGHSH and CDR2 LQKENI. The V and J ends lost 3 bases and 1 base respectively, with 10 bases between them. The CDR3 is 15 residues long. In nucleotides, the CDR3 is TGTGCCAGCTCACCTGGGACGGTGTCCTACAATGAGCAGTTCTTC. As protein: CASSPGTVSYNEQFF.

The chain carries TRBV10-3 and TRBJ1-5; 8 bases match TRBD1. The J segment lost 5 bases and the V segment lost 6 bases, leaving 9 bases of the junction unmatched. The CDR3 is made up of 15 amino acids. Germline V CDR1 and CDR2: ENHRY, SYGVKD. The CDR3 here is CAIRASGQGDQPQHF. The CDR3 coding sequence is TGTGCCATCAGGGCATCCGGACAGGGAGATCAGCCCCAGCATTTT.

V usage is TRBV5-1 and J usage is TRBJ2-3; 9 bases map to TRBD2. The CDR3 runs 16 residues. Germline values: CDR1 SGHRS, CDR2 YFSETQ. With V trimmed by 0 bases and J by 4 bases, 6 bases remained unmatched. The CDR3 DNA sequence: TGCGCCAGCAGCTTGGACTTTAGCGGGAGTTCAGATACGCAGTATTTT. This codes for CASSLDFSGSSDTQYF.

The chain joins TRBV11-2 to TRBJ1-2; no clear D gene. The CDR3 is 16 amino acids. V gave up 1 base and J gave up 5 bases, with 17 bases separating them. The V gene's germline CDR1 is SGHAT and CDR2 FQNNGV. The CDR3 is CASSLGFDTKGYGYTF. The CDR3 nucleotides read TGTGCCAGCAGCTTAGGATTCGACACAAAAGGTTATGGCTACACCTTC.

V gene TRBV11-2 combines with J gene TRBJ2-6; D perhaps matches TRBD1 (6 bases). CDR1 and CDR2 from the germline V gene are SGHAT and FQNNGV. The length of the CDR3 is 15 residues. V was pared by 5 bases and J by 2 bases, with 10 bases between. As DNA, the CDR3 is TGTGCCAGCAGCGCCAGGGGCCCTGGGGCCAACGTCCTGACTTTC. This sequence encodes CASSARGPGANVLTF.

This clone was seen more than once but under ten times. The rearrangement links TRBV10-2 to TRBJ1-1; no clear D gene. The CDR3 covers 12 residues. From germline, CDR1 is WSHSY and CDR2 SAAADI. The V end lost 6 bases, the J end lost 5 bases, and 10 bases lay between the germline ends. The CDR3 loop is CASRDGRTEAFF. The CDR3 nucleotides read TGCGCCAGCAGGGACGGACGGACTGAAGCTTTCTTT.

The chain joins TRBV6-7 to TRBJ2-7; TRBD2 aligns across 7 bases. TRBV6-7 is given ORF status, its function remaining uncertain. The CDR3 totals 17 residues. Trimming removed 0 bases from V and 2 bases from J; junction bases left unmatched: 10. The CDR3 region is CASSYSPRTRITYEQYF. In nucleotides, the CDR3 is TGTGCCAGCAGTTACTCGCCCAGGACTAGAATTACCTACGAGCAGTACTTC.

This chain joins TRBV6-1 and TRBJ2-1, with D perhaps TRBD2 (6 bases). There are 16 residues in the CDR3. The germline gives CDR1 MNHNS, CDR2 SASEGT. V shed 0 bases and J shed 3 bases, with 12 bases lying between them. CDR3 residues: CASSEALRGIYNEQFF. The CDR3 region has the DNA TGTGCCAGCAGTGAAGCGCTGCGGGGAATCTACAATGAGCAGTTCTTC.

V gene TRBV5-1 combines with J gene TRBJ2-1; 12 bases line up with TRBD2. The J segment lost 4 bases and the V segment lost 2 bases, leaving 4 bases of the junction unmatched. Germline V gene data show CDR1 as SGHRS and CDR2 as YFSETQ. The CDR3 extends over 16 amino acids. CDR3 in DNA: TGCGCCAGCAGCTTTAGGACTAGCGGGATGTACAATGAGCAGTTCTTC. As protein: CASSFRTSGMYNEQFF.

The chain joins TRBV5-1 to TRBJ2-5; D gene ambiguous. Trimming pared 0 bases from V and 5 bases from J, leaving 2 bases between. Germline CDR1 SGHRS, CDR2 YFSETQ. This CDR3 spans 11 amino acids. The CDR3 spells CASSLEETQYF. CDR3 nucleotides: TGCGCCAGCAGCTTGGAGGAGACCCAGTACTTC.